This TCR beta chain was recorded in a study of human T cells and chemical hapten exposure. Across the study: The study patch tested 0.01% DPC on the upper back and read results at 6 days.

TCRdb processed the RACE reads anew with MiXCR; each CDR3 protein has one entry. In the table there are approximately 72,000 distinct CDR3 sequences, 11% of which are singletons. As to time point: patch test 3, about 24 weeks after DPC sensitization. Stated treatment: therapeutic diphenylcyclopropenone sensitization with weekly scalp DPC. V lost 4 bases to trimming and J lost 3 bases; unmatched junction nucleotides: 8. CDR1 is LGHNA, CDR2 YNFKEQ, per germline. The CDR3 is 16 residues long. The material sequenced was whole blood, taken in connection with sensitization to the hapten diphenylcyclopropenone (DPC). This sequence joins TRBV4-2 and TRBJ1-3; the match to TRBD1 covers 8 bases. The receptor comes from a woman in her forties or fifties with alopecia areata. Some clones in this sample may be carry-over from other donors' samples. As DNA, the CDR3 is TGTGCCAGCAGCCCAGCTTCAGGGGGCCGTGGAAACACCATATATTTT. Protein sequence: CASSPASGGRGNTIYF.